Shown below are 27 T cell receptor beta chains from a single sample sequenced in a study of blood T cell repertoires in COVID-19. Clones were read by immunoSEQ multiplex PCR, and TCRdb kept only the in-frame ones, dropping some. Here the sample spans about 190,000 clones, 82% being singletons. Sequences were obtained from peripheral blood. The receptors here all came from a woman in her fifties or sixties with COVID-19, enrolled during active disease.

Here the CDR3 reads CASSTWTGNSSPLHF. CDR3 nucleotide sequence: TGTGCCAGCTCAACATGGACAGGGAACAGTTCACCCCTCCACTTT. The V call is TRBV18, the J call TRBJ1-6; 8 bases are a match to TRBD1. Germline loops: CDR1 KGHSH, CDR2 LQKENI. The junction had 9 bases not matched to a gene; V was cut back by 5 bases and J by 9 bases. The CDR3 has 15 amino acids.

The chain is built from TRBV4-1 and TRBJ2-5, with D possibly being TRBD1 (5 bases). Trimming pared 4 bases from V and 3 bases from J, leaving 15 bases between. The germline V gene encodes CDR1 MGHRA and CDR2 YSYEKL. This CDR3 has 15 amino acids. CDR3 coding DNA: TGCGCCAGCAGCCGGGTCAAACAGGACGAAGAGACCCAGTACTTC. Its translation: CASSRVKQDEETQYF.

J is TRBJ2-7 and V is TRBV5-4, with D possibly being TRBD1 (6 bases). V lost 4 bases and J lost 0, with 14 bases in between. The CDR3 covers 15 residues. Per the germline V gene, CDR1 is SGHNT and CDR2 is YYREEE (reference sequence). This CDR3 reads CASSLGGSYSYEQYF. For the CDR3, the DNA is TGTGCCAGCAGCCTAGGGGGATCCTACTCCTACGAGCAGTACTTC.

The V and J genes are TRBV5-1 and TRBJ2-1; a possible D gene is TRBD1 (5 bases). Between the trimmed V and J ends, which lost 4 bases and 6 bases, there was a span of 17 bases. The CDR3 sequence is 15 residues long. Germline V CDR1 and CDR2: SGHRS, YFSETQ. CDR3 sequence reads: CASSPGQGSLNEQFF. The CDR3 DNA follows: TGCGCCAGCAGCCCCGGGCAGGGATCCCTCAATGAGCAGTTCTTC.

CDR3 coding DNA: TGTGCCACCAGCACCGGGGGACAGGGCGCCAACGTCCTGACTTTC. Protein product: CATSTGGQGANVLTF. This chain uses TRBV15 with TRBJ2-6; 9 positions agree with TRBD1. The CDR3 consists of 15 residues. Looked up from germline, CDR1 is LNHNV and CDR2 is YYDKDF (reference sequence). J was trimmed by 7 bases and V by 4 bases; bases with no gene match: 5.

The chain has TRBV6-6 and TRBJ2-5; 8 nucleotides line up with TRBD2. The CDR3 has 13 residues. The V gene end was trimmed by 7 bases and the J gene end by 3 bases; junction bases not matched to a gene: 4. The germline CDR1 and CDR2 sequences are MNHNY and SVGAGI (reference sequence). CDR3 DNA: TGTGCCAGCAAAGGACTAGCTGAAGAGACCCAGTACTTC. Its protein product is CASKGLAEETQYF.

This clone appeared once. This CDR3 reads CASSTREFGYTF. In DNA form, the CDR3 reads TGTGCCAGTAGTACCCGGGAGTTTGGCTACACCTTC. The chain combines TRBV19 with TRBJ1-2, with unresolved D. The V gene's germline CDR1 is LNHDA and CDR2 SQIVND (reference sequence). The germline V and J ends were trimmed by 4 bases and 7 bases, with 10 bases remaining between them. CDR3 length: 12 residues. The whole variable domain, filled in from reference TRBV19 and TRBJ1-2, reads DGGITQSPKYLFRKEGQNVTLSCEQNLNHDAMYWYRQDPGQGLRLIYYSQIVNDFQKGDIAEGYSVSREKKESFPLTVTSAQKNPTAFYLCASSTREFGYTFGSGTRLTVV.

V usage is TRBV5-4 and J usage is TRBJ1-3; possible D gene TRBD1, 6 bases. CDR1 SGHNT and CDR2 YYREEE come from the germline V gene (reference sequence). Trimming removed 4 bases from V and 0 bases from J, with 11 bases in between. This CDR3 comprises 15 residues. CDR3: CASSRDMGSGNTIYF. CDR3 in DNA: TGTGCCAGCAGCCGGGACATGGGCTCTGGAAACACCATATATTTT.

The chain has TRBV2 and TRBJ2-1, with 11 bases lining up with TRBD2. This CDR3 comprises 15 residues. Trimming cost V 2 bases and J 4 bases; bases outside gene matches: 1. Germline-derived CDR1 and CDR2 are SNHLY and FYNNEI. For the CDR3, the DNA is TGTGCCAGCAGTGAATTAGCGGGGGGGTACAATGAGCAGTTCTTC. Its protein is CASSELAGGYNEQFF.

This clone was recorded once. J is TRBJ1-5 and V is TRBV9; D is perhaps TRBD1 (6 bases). The length of the CDR3 is 13 residues. Between the trimmed V and J ends, which lost 6 bases and 6 bases, there was a span of 13 bases. Germline-derived CDR1 and CDR2 are SGDLS and YYNGEE. The CDR3 region is CASTQRGGQPQHF. Here the CDR3 DNA reads TGTGCCAGCACCCAGAGAGGGGGTCAGCCCCAGCATTTT.

Written as DNA, the CDR3 is TGTGCCAGCAGCCCGGCAGGGTGGCGGGGGGGCGTGGAGCAGTTCTTC. This translates into CASSPAGWRGGVEQFF. The chain carries TRBV5-6 and TRBJ2-1; TRBD2 agrees at 9 bases. With 4 bases clipped from V and 10 bases from J, the junction kept 15 bases outside the gene matches. This CDR3 has 16 residues. Looked up from germline, CDR1 is SGHDT and CDR2 is YYEEEE.

CDR3 sequence: CASSLLGYGYTF. CDR3 bases: TGTGCCAGCAGTTTACTAGGTTATGGCTACACCTTC. The chain combines TRBV12-3 or TRBV12-4 with TRBJ1-2; D uncertain. The ends were cut back, 2 bases at V and 5 bases at J, with 6 bases in the middle. The CDR3 length is 12 residues.

The V call is TRBV9, the J call TRBJ1-3; 7 bases agree with TRBD1. Looked up from germline, CDR1 is SGDLS and CDR2 is YYNGEE. Losses at the gene ends were 3 bases for V and 2 bases for J; bases not matched to a gene: 8. The CDR3 runs to 16 residues. The CDR3 loop is CASSARQGIAGNTIYF. Here the CDR3 DNA reads TGTGCCAGCAGCGCCAGACAGGGTATCGCTGGAAACACCATATATTTT.

The chain couples TRBV5-1 to TRBJ1-2, with D perhaps matching TRBD1 (5 bases). Trimming pared 0 bases from V and 0 bases from J, leaving 9 bases between. Germline V gives CDR1 SGHRS, CDR2 YFSETQ. CDR3 length: 15 amino acids. CDR3 residues: CASSLARGANYGYTF. DNA for the CDR3: TGCGCCAGCAGCTTGGCACGGGGGGCTAACTATGGCTACACCTTC.

Of note for this clone: A junction boundary mismatches the germline segment, possibly from a read error. The chain has TRBV7-7 and TRBJ1-1; D is undetermined. CDR3 length equals 13 residues. The V gene's germline CDR1 is SSHAT and CDR2 FNYEAQ (reference sequence). This CDR3 is CASSSREGTEAFF. Written as DNA, the CDR3 is TGTGCTAGCAGCTCTAGGGAGGGCACTGAAGCTTTCTTT.

The rearrangement links TRBV11-2 to TRBJ2-5; D gene unclear. V was cut by 3 bases and J by 2 bases, with 7 bases left in between. This CDR3 spans 13 amino acids. Germline V lookup: CDR1 SGHAT, CDR2 FQNNGV. The CDR3 loop reads CASSLMQQETQYF. CDR3 in DNA: TGTGCCAGCAGCTTGATGCAGCAAGAGACCCAGTACTTC.

This clone was picked up one time. The chain employs TRBV7-2 and TRBJ1-2; D may be TRBD1 (6 bases). CDR1 is SGHTA and CDR2 is FQGNSA in the germline V gene. Trimming pared 1 base from V and 0 bases from J, leaving 15 bases between. This CDR3 comprises 17 residues. The CDR3 DNA reads TGTGCCAGCAGCTTAGGGACAGAGACCCGAACTAACTATGGCTACACCTTC. Its translation is CASSLGTETRTNYGYTF.

This sequence joins TRBV7-2 and TRBJ1-5, with D hard to call. This CDR3 comprises 14 residues. Trimming took off 5 bases at V and 7 bases at J, with 15 bases between the two ends. Germline assignment: CDR1 SGHTA and CDR2 FQGNSA. The CDR3 DNA reads as TGTGCCAGCAGCCTAGGGATGTCAGGCCAGCCCCAGCATTTT. Translating it yields CASSLGMSGQPQHF.

The J gene is TRBJ1-1, the V gene TRBV10-3, with D uncertain. Germline-derived CDR1 and CDR2 are ENHRY and SYGVKD. This CDR3 comprises 13 residues. V was pared by 6 bases and J by 4 bases, with 12 bases between. The CDR3: CAIRAGRGTEAFF. For the CDR3, the DNA is TGTGCCATCAGGGCGGGTCGCGGCACTGAAGCTTTCTTT.

The DNA for the CDR3 is TGTGCCAGCTCACTCAGGGGGAGCGGGGGAGACTCCTACAATGAGCAGTTCTTC. It codes for CASSLRGSGGDSYNEQFF. This chain uses TRBV18 with TRBJ2-1; TRBD2 might be the D (8 bases). The V end was cut by 4 bases, the J end by 0 bases, with 19 bases between. Germline V gives CDR1 KGHSH, CDR2 LQKENI. The CDR3 covers 18 residues.

This chain connects TRBV15 to TRBJ2-2; unclear D gene. Germline CDR1 reads LNHNV; CDR2 reads YYDKDF (reference sequence). V was pared by 0 bases and J by 6 bases, with 8 bases between. The CDR3 totals 14 residues. CDR3 bases: TGTGCCACCAGCAGAGAGTACACCCCCGGGGAGCTGTTTTTT. Translated, it gives CATSREYTPGELFF.

This CDR3 is CASSLVTNTGELFF. The CDR3 DNA follows: TGCGCCAGCAGCTTGGTTACGAACACCGGGGAGCTGTTTTTT. The gene calls are TRBV5-1 and TRBJ2-2; no reliable D call. The CDR3 runs to 14 residues. Germline V gene sequence: CDR1 SGHRS, CDR2 YFSETQ. The V and J ends lost 0 bases and 0 bases respectively, with 3 bases between them.

The rearrangement uses TRBV28 and TRBJ2-3; 7 positions agree with TRBD1. The CDR3 runs to 15 residues. Trimming at V came to 5 bases and at J to 1 base, leaving 6 bases not matched to a gene. Per the germline V gene, CDR1 is MDHEN and CDR2 is SYDVKM. The CDR3 DNA reads as TGTGCCAGCAGTCCCGGACAGGCCGGCACAGATACGCAGTATTTT. Its translation is CASSPGQAGTDTQYF.

The V call is TRBV7-9, the J call TRBJ1-1; D unresolved. The CDR3 has 13 residues. CDR1 SEHNR and CDR2 FQNEAQ come from the germline V gene (reference sequence). Deletions cut 5 bases from V and 1 base from J, with 8 bases between. This CDR3 reads CASSLTENTEAFF. CDR3 sequence (DNA): TGTGCCAGCAGCCTTACAGAGAACACTGAAGCTTTCTTT.

The chain links TRBV6-5 to TRBJ1-2; a possible D gene is TRBD1 (6 bases). The CDR3 loop spans 13 amino acids. Germline CDR1 reads MNHEY; CDR2 reads SVGAGI. V was pared by 6 bases and J by 8 bases, with 16 bases between. CDR3 in DNA: TGTGCCAGCAGCCTCCAGGGGCGTTCCGGCTACACCTTC. Translated, it gives CASSLQGRSGYTF.

The chain recombines TRBV2 with TRBJ2-2; the D gene is possibly TRBD1 (6 bases). The CDR3 covers 14 residues. V lost 7 bases and J lost 3, with 12 bases in between. CDR1 is SNHLY and CDR2 is FYNNEI in the germline V gene. CDR3 region: CASKIQGDTGELFF. Here the CDR3 DNA reads TGTGCCAGCAAAATACAGGGAGACACCGGGGAGCTGTTTTTT.

The CDR3 nucleotides are TGTGCCAGCACGCGGACAGGGGATGGCTACACCTTC. It codes for CASTRTGDGYTF. This sequence joins TRBV11-2 and TRBJ1-2, with TRBD1 matching over 9 bases. This CDR3 has 12 amino acids. Germline lookup yields CDR1 SGHAT and CDR2 FQNNGV. The J segment lost 6 bases and the V segment lost 7 bases, leaving 3 bases of the junction unmatched.